These 5 T cell receptor beta chains came from one sample sequenced in a study of T cell repertoires in ileal Crohn's disease (dated by TCRdb to between 2018 and 2021). Receptors were amplified or captured by the immunoSEQ multiplex PCR assay. The source is immuneACCESS, and TCRdb retained only in-frame sequences with V and J called. Part of the clones is not carried over; for the studies checked, unresolved V genes explain less than half of this, and the remainder is unexplained. The sample records thousands of clones, about 81% of which are singletons. The ten largest make up around 5.7% of the sample. The sample comprised ileal tissue. These TCRs come from an adult with Crohn's disease.

J is TRBJ1-2 and V is TRBV28, with D possibly matching TRBD1 (5 bases). The V gene lost 8 bases and the J gene lost 4 bases, with 17 bases spanning the gap. The germline V gene has CDR1 MDHEN and CDR2 SYDVKM. CDR3 size: 14 residues. The CDR3, as DNA: TGTGCCAGCTCCCTACCTGGGGCCCGCTATGGCTACACCTTC. Amino acids: CASSLPGARYGYTF.

This rearrangement joins TRBV10-2 to TRBJ1-5, with 7 bases aligning to TRBD1. The germline V gene encodes CDR1 WSHSY and CDR2 SAAADI. V dropped 3 bases and J dropped 5; count of bases not matched to a gene: 7. This CDR3 region has 15 residues. CDR3 region: CASSDYGGTDQPQHF. Written as DNA, the CDR3 is TGCGCCAGCAGTGACTATGGGGGGACAGATCAGCCCCAGCATTTT.

This sequence joins TRBV7-2 and TRBJ1-3; 7 positions match TRBD1. The V gene's germline CDR1 is SGHTA and CDR2 FQGNSA. CDR3 length equals 15 residues. The trim removed 2 bases at V and 8 bases at J, leaving 9 bases unmatched. In DNA, the CDR3 is TGTGCCAGCAGCTTATATCGACAGGGAGTAGACACCATATATTTT. Amino acids: CASSLYRQGVDTIYF. The whole variable domain, filled in from reference TRBV7-2 and TRBJ1-3, reads GAGVSQSPSNKVTEKGKDVELRCDPISGHTALYWYRQSLGQGLEFLIYFQGNSAPDKSGLPSDRFSAERTGGSVSTLTIQRTQQEDSAVYLCASSLYRQGVDTIYFGEGSWLTVV.

This clone was counted a single time. The V call is TRBV6-5, the J call TRBJ2-3, with D possibly matching TRBD2 (6 bases). CDR3 length: 14 residues. Germline CDR1 is MNHEY and CDR2 is SVGAGI. The V end was cut by 6 bases, the J end by 6 bases, with 16 bases between. The CDR3 protein is CASRGAGSKDTQYF. The CDR3 coding sequence is TGTGCCAGCAGGGGCGCGGGGAGTAAGGATACGCAGTATTTT.

J is TRBJ1-2 and V is TRBV9; a weak D match, TRBD1 (6 bases). Trimming took off 0 bases at V and 0 bases at J, with 9 bases between the two ends. The germline gives CDR1 SGDLS, CDR2 YYNGEE. The CDR3 covers 15 residues. CDR3 protein: CASSVGWTANYGYTF. Here the CDR3 DNA reads TGTGCCAGCAGCGTAGGGTGGACAGCTAACTATGGCTACACCTTC.